What follows are 25 T cell receptor beta chains derived from one specimen sequenced in a study of post-analysis software for immune sequencing data. General study points: The study found TRBV5-6, TRBV5-1 and TRBV20-1 among 4 or 5 TRBV segments more frequent in patients than controls.

Unique molecular identifiers tagged the TCR beta cDNA libraries. TCRdb recomputed calls from the PCR reads with MiXCR, one row per CDR3 protein. The sample lists some 690,000 distinct CDR3 sequences; around 60% were seen once. These receptors are not linked to any known antigen. The sample consisted of blood. The receptors originated from a girl aged 2-10 years with multiple sclerosis.

The chain links TRBV7-2 to TRBJ2-1; 7 nucleotides match TRBD2. The CDR3 extends over 16 amino acids. From germline, CDR1 is SGHTA and CDR2 FQGNSA. The J segment lost 0 bases and the V segment lost 5 bases, leaving 7 bases of the junction unmatched. The CDR3 region has the DNA TGTGCCAGCAGCCCACAGCGGGGTAGCTCCTACAATGAGCAGTTCTTC. Translation gives CASSPQRGSSYNEQFF.

The chain has TRBV4-1 and TRBJ1-1; D possibly corresponds to TRBD1 (5 bases). V was clipped by 4 bases and J by 1 base, with 10 bases between them. This CDR3 has 14 residues. Looked up from germline, CDR1 is MGHRA and CDR2 is YSYEKL. CDR3 sequence reads: CASSPDTSNTEAFF. The CDR3 DNA is TGCGCCAGCAGCCCGGACACATCGAACACTGAAGCTTTCTTT.

The chain recombines TRBV2 with TRBJ2-5; D is ambiguous. Germline CDR1 SNHLY, CDR2 FYNNEI. Trimming removed 1 base at V and 2 bases at J, with 8 bases between. The CDR3 sequence is 14 residues long. For the CDR3, the DNA is TGTGCCAGCAGTGAAGGGCTACCACAAGAGACCCAGTACTTC. It encodes CASSEGLPQETQYF.

The chain carries TRBV10-1 and TRBJ1-2; D is unresolved. Germline values: CDR1 WNHNN, CDR2 SYGVQD (reference sequence). The CDR3 runs 13 residues. Trimming cost V 6 bases and J 4 bases, with 12 bases left between them. DNA for the CDR3: TGCGCCAGCAGCTCCGGGCACGGCTATGGCTACACCTTC. Translation: CASSSGHGYGYTF.

This sequence joins TRBV9 and TRBJ2-1, with D unclear. The CDR3 has 11 amino acids. The ends were cut back, 1 base at V and 6 bases at J, with 2 bases in the middle. Per the germline V gene, CDR1 is SGDLS and CDR2 is YYNGEE. CDR3 residues: CASSVSNEQFF. As DNA, the CDR3 is TGTGCCAGCAGCGTAAGCAATGAGCAGTTCTTC.

This clonotype was counted only a few times. The chain joins TRBV29-1 to TRBJ2-1; TRBD2 agrees at 16 bases. Germline V gene lookup returns CDR1 SQVTM and CDR2 ANQGSEA. The CDR3 has 20 amino acids. After removal of 3 bases from V and 3 bases from J, the junction contained 14 bases not matched to a gene. The CDR3 nucleotides are TGCAGCGTTGAGGCCCTATCGGGACTAGCGGGAGGGACCATCTACAATGAGCAGTTCTTC. Encoded protein: CSVEALSGLAGGTIYNEQFF.

A few counts support this clonotype. The chain links TRBV29-1 to TRBJ1-2; D gene unclear. Germline lookup yields CDR1 SQVTM and CDR2 ANQGSEA. This CDR3 is 14 amino acids long. Trimming shortened V by 4 bases and J by 2 bases, and 14 bases separated the two germline ends. The CDR3 bases are TGCAGCGTTGCAGGCAGGCTAACCAACTATGGCTACACCTTC. This encodes CSVAGRLTNYGYTF. Full variable domain (remainder filled in from reference TRBV29-1 and TRBJ1-2): SAVISQKPSRDICQRGTSLTIQCQVDSQVTMMFWYRQQPGQSLTLIATANQGSEATYESGFVIDKFPISRPNLTFSTLTVSNMSPEDSSIYLCSVAGRLTNYGYTFGSGTRLTVV.

This clonotype appeared a single time. The genes are TRBV20-1 and TRBJ2-2; 8 bases line up with TRBD1. From germline, CDR1 is DFQATT and CDR2 SNEGSKA (reference sequence). J lost 6 bases, V lost 5 bases, and 5 bases had no gene match. CDR3 length equals 13 residues. CDR3 in amino acids: CSALDRVAGELFF. DNA for the CDR3: TGCAGTGCTCTGGACAGGGTCGCCGGGGAGCTGTTTTTT.

This clonotype was counted a few times. CDR3 nucleotide sequence: TGTGCCAGCAGTTGGACCGGGACTAGACGTCACGGTACGCAGTATTTT. Its protein product is CASSWTGTRRHGTQYF. V gene TRBV12-3 or TRBV12-4 combines with J gene TRBJ2-3; 8 bases map to TRBD2. This CDR3 comprises 16 residues. The trim removed 4 bases at V and 8 bases at J, leaving 14 bases unmatched.

This sequence joins TRBV29-1 and TRBJ1-1, with a possible D match to TRBD1 (6 bases). Trimming took off 0 bases at V and 7 bases at J, with 18 bases between the two ends. The CDR3 sequence is 15 residues long. Germline V gene sequence: CDR1 SQVTM, CDR2 ANQGSEA. DNA for the CDR3: TGCAGCGTTGAAGAGTGGGGGGGCGCAAATAATGAAGCTTTCTTT. This translates into CSVEEWGGANNEAFF.

The V and J genes are TRBV7-3 and TRBJ2-7, with D uncertain. Germline V CDR1 and CDR2: SGHTA, FQGTGA. With 5 bases removed from V and 0 bases from J, the gap between germline ends came to 23 bases. CDR3 size: 18 residues. The CDR3 reads CASSNHGLRRYGSYEQYF. For the CDR3, the DNA is TGTGCCAGCAGCAACCATGGCCTGCGAAGGTACGGCTCCTACGAGCAGTACTTC.

This chain connects TRBV7-2 to TRBJ1-1, with D perhaps TRBD1 (5 bases). V was clipped by 1 base and J by 2 bases, with 11 bases between them. The CDR3 contains 15 residues. Per germline, CDR1 SGHTA and CDR2 FQGNSA. This CDR3 reads CASSLDRGSNTEAFF. The CDR3 bases are TGTGCCAGCAGCTTAGATCGGGGCTCCAACACTGAAGCTTTCTTT. The full variable domain, completed using reference TRBV7-2 and TRBJ1-1, is GAGVSQSPSNKVTEKGKDVELRCDPISGHTALYWYRQSLGQGLEFLIYFQGNSAPDKSGLPSDRFSAERTGGSVSTLTIQRTQQEDSAVYLCASSLDRGSNTEAFFGQGTRLTVV.

The chain couples TRBV5-1 to TRBJ2-7, with unresolved D. Germline CDR1 reads SGHRS; CDR2 reads YFSETQ. The CDR3 is made up of 14 amino acids. V was trimmed by 3 bases and J by 0 bases, leaving 10 bases between them. CDR3 in DNA: TGCGCCAGCAGCTCCGAGGTGAGCTCCTACGAGCAGTACTTC. Translation gives CASSSEVSSYEQYF.

In this sample, this clonotype turned up once. At one boundary the junction diverges from the germline segment, which might be a read error. V usage is TRBV7-7 and J usage is TRBJ2-5, with a tentative D call TRBD1 (6 bases). CDR1 is SSHAT and CDR2 is FNYEAQ in the germline V gene (reference sequence). The CDR3 has 14 amino acids. The CDR3 DNA follows: TGTGCTAGCAGCTCCTACAGGGCGGCGGAGACCCAGTACTTC. This sequence encodes CASSSYRAAETQYF.

A few counts support this clonotype. V usage is TRBV29-1 and J usage is TRBJ2-3; D unresolved. Germline CDR1 SQVTM, CDR2 ANQGSEA. V was trimmed by 0 bases and J by 1 base, leaving 8 bases between them. The CDR3 consists of 14 residues. The CDR3: CSVEDKGGTDTQYF. CDR3 DNA sequence: TGCAGCGTTGAAGATAAGGGCGGCACAGATACGCAGTATTTT.

This clonotype was detected a few times. J is TRBJ2-7 and V is TRBV7-9; D call uncertain. CDR3 size: 14 residues. Trimming took 5 bases from V and 2 from J, leaving 13 bases between them. In germline, CDR1 is SEHNR, CDR2 FQNEAQ (reference sequence). The CDR3 region has the DNA TGTGCCAGCAGCCAAGACCGATACCCCTACGAGCAGTACTTC. Protein sequence: CASSQDRYPYEQYF.

The chain is built from TRBV10-1 and TRBJ2-3; perhaps TRBD2 as D (6 bases). V was clipped by 6 bases and J by 4 bases, with 14 bases between them. This CDR3 contains 14 residues. CDR1 and CDR2 (germline): WNHNN, SYGVQD (reference sequence). CDR3 DNA: TGCGCCAGCAGCGACGCGGGGAAGTCAGATACGCAGTATTTT. This sequence encodes CASSDAGKSDTQYF.

The chain links TRBV12-3 or TRBV12-4 to TRBJ2-1, with 7 positions matching TRBD2. This CDR3 comprises 19 residues. V lost 0 bases, J lost 3 bases, and 14 bases stayed unmatched. The CDR3 loop reads CASSLAGISGAPLYNEQFF. The DNA for the CDR3 is TGTGCCAGCAGTTTAGCGGGAATCAGCGGGGCCCCCCTCTACAATGAGCAGTTCTTC.

The V call is TRBV21-1, the J call TRBJ2-7. TRBV21-1 has pseudogene status. The CDR3 covers 13 residues. The CDR3 DNA reads TGTGCCACAGGCCGAGCTTCGTTACGCGAGCAGTACTTC. It translates to CATGRASLREQYF.

The chain recombines TRBV7-9 with TRBJ1-2; D might be TRBD1 (6 bases). V was cut by 2 bases and J by 5 bases, with 24 bases left in between. Germline-derived CDR1 and CDR2 are SEHNR and FQNEAQ (reference sequence). The CDR3 runs to 18 residues. The CDR3 sequence is CASSLLGGGRIWRYGYTF. CDR3 DNA: TGTGCCAGCAGCTTATTGGGGGGCGGGCGGATCTGGAGATATGGCTACACCTTC.

This clonotype was seen a few times. V and J are TRBV12-3 or TRBV12-4 and TRBJ1-2; D remains ambiguous. V was shortened by 2 bases and J by 8 bases, with 12 bases between the two germline ends. CDR3 length: 13 residues. CDR3 bases: TGTGCCAGCAGTTTATTAGCGATGGGGGGCTACACCTTC. This codes for CASSLLAMGGYTF.

This clonotype was seen more than once but under ten times. The V and J genes are TRBV5-1 and TRBJ2-3; the match to TRBD1 covers 7 bases. Germline CDR1 is SGHRS and CDR2 is YFSETQ. Trimming cost V 4 bases and J 3 bases; bases outside gene matches: 11. This CDR3 has 16 residues. The CDR3: CASSTGQTIRTDTQYF. The CDR3 DNA reads as TGCGCCAGCAGCACGGGACAGACAATCAGAACAGATACGCAGTATTTT.

The V gene is TRBV28, the J gene TRBJ1-2, with TRBD1 matching over 7 bases. Looked up from germline, CDR1 is MDHEN and CDR2 is SYDVKM. The CDR3 has 13 amino acids. V lost 6 bases and J lost 4; bases outside the gene matches: 5. Written as DNA, the CDR3 is TGTGCCAGCAGGCAGGCAGGGGGCTATGGCTACACCTTC. Its protein is CASRQAGGYGYTF.

The gene calls are TRBV29-1 and TRBJ2-1; TRBD2 matches 10 bases. Losses at the gene ends were 5 bases for V and 7 bases for J; bases not matched to a gene: 5. Per the germline V gene, CDR1 is SQVTM and CDR2 is ANQGSEA. CDR3 length: 13 amino acids. CDR3 sequence reads: CSVSSGSTNEQFF. The CDR3 nucleotides read TGCAGCGTTTCTAGCGGGAGTACAAATGAGCAGTTCTTC.

The chain combines TRBV11-2 with TRBJ2-1, with D tentatively TRBD2 (5 bases). CDR1 is SGHAT and CDR2 is FQNNGV in the germline V gene. Between the trimmed V and J ends, which lost 7 bases and 4 bases, there was a span of 8 bases. The CDR3 runs to 12 residues. The CDR3 DNA follows: TGTGCCAGCACCCGGGGTTACAATGAGCAGTTCTTC. Translation: CASTRGYNEQFF.